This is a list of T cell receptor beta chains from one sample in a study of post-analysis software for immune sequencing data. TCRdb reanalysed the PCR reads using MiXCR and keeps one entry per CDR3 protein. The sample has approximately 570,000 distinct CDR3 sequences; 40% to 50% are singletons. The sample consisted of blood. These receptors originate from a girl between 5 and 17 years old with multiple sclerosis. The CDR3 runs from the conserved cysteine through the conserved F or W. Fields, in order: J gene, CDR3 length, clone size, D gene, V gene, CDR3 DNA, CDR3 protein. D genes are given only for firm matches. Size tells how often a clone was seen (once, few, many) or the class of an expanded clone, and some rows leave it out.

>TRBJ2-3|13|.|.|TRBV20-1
TGCAGTGCCCCGGTCGGGGGAACAGATACGCAGTATTTT
CSAPVGGTDTQYF
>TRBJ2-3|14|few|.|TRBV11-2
TGTGCCAGCAGAGCTTCTACGGTGCTGGATACGCAGTATTTT
CASRASTVLDTQYF
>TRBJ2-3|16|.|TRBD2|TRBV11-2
TGTGCCAGCAGCCCCTACAGCGGGAGCGCGACAGATACGCAGTATTTT
CASSPYSGSATDTQYF
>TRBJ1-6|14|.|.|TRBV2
TGTGCCAGCGCCCTAGGACAGTATAATTCACCCCTCCACTTT
CASALGQYNSPLHF
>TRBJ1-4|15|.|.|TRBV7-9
TGTGCCAGCAGCGGTTTGGCCCAAGGAGGCGAAAAACTGTTTTTT
CASSGLAQGGEKLFF
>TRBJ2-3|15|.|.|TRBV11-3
TGTGCCAGCAGCCAAAAGCCGGGGGGCCAAGATACGCAGTATTTT
CASSQKPGGQDTQYF
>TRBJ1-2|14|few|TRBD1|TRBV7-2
TGTGCCACCAACGTAGGGCAGGGGGTCCAAGGCTACACCTTC
CATNVGQGVQGYTF
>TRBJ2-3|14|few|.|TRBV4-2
TGTGCCAGCAGCCAAGGCGTCGGCACAGATACGCAGTATTTT
CASSQGVGTDTQYF
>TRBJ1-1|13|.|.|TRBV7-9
TGTGCCAGCACCCTACCCTGGAACACTGAAGCTTTCTTT
CASTLPWNTEAFF
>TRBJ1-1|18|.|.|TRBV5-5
TGTGCCAACAGCTTGGTCTTTTATGGGGGAATTTTGAACACTGAAGCTTTCTTT
CANSLVFYGGILNTEAFF
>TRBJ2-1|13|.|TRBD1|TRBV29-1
TGCAGCGTTGCCGGGACAGATTACAATGAGCAGTTCTTC
CSVAGTDYNEQFF
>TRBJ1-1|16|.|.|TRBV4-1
TGCGCCAGCAGACAAGGCCCTGGACAGATGAACACTGAAGCTTTCTTT
CASRQGPGQMNTEAFF
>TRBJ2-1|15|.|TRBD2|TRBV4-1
TGCGCCAGCAGCCAAATGGCGGGAGTGAGGGATGAGCAGTTCTTC
CASSQMAGVRDEQFF
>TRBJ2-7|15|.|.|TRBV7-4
TGTGCCAGCAGCCGACGAAAGGGATTCCAATACGAGCAGTACTTC
CASSRRKGFQYEQYF
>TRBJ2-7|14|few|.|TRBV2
TGTGCCAGCAGGGCCCGGATGTTCACTGACGAGCAGTACTTC
CASRARMFTDEQYF
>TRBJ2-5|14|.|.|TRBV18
TGTGCCAGCTCGGACCTACAGGGTGGAGCGACCCAGTACTTC
CASSDLQGGATQYF
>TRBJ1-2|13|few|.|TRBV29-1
TGCAGCGTTGAAACGGGGAAAAACTATGGCTACACCTTC
CSVETGKNYGYTF
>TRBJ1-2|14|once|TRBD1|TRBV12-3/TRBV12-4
TGTGTCAGCAGGACAGCCCAGGGGGCCGGCGGCTACACCTTC
CVSRTAQGAGGYTF
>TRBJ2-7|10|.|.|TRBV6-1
TGTGCCAGCGCTCACTACGAGCAGTACTTC
CASAHYEQYF
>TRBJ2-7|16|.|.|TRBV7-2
TGTGCCAGCAGCTTAGGTCTAGCAGCGTGCCTTTACGAGCAGTACTTC
CASSLGLAACLYEQYF
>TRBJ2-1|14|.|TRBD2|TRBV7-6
TGTGCCAGCAGCTTACTAGCGGGAGTACTTGAGCAGTTCTTC
CASSLLAGVLEQFF
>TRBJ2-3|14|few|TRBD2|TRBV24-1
TGTGCCACCAGTGACTCGACGGGCGGGGGAACGCAGTATTTT
CATSDSTGGGTQYF
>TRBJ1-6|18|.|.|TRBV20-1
TGCAGTGCTTCTTCCCCGGTCCTCTGGACAGATACTCATCCACCCCTCCACTTT
CSASSPVLWTDTHPPLHF
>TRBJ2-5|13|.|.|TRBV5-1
TGCGCCAGCAGCTTAGCGAACCAAGAGACCCAGTACTTC
CASSLANQETQYF
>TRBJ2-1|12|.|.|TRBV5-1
TGCGCCAGCAGCCGATGGGGAACCCTGCAGTTCTTC
CASSRWGTLQFF
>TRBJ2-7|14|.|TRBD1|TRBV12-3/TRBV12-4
TGTGCCAGCACCCCTGTCGACAGGGGGTCCGAGCAGTACTTC
CASTPVDRGSEQYF
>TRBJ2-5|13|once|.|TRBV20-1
TGCAGTGTTAGAGAAAGGGGGGCAGAGACCCAGTACTTC
CSVRERGAETQYF
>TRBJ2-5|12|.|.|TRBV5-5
TGTGCCAGCAGTTGGACGAGGGAGACCCAGTACTTC
CASSWTRETQYF
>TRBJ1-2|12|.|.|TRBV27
TGTGCCAGCAGAACAAGCTTCTATGGCTACACCTTC
CASRTSFYGYTF
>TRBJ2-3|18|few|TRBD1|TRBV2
TGTGCCAGCAGCCGAACAGGGGCGAGAACAACTAGCACAGATACGCAGTATTTT
CASSRTGARTTSTDTQYF
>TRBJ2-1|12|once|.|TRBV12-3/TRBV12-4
TGTGCCAGCAGTTTTTTGACGGATGAGCAGTTCTTC
CASSFLTDEQFF
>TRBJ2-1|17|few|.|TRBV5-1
TGCGCCAGCAGCTTGGCCCCGGGAAAACTCTCCTACAATGAGCAGTTCTTC
CASSLAPGKLSYNEQFF
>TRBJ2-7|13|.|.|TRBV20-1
TGCAGTGCTAGCGACAGGGCGGGGTACGAGCAGTACTTC
CSASDRAGYEQYF
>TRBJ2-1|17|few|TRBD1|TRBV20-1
TGCAGTGCTAGAGATGAAGGGAGACAGGGGGCCCGCAATGAGCAGTTCTTC
CSARDEGRQGARNEQFF
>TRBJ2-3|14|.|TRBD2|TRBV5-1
TGCGCCAGCAGCCCGGAGGGGACTAGAGATACGCAGTATTTT
CASSPEGTRDTQYF
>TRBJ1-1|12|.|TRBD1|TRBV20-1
TGCAGTGCTTTCCAGGGGGGTGCTGAAGCTTTCTTT
CSAFQGGAEAFF
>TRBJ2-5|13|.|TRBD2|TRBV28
TGTGCCAGCAGGAGGACTAGCGAAGAGACCCAGTACTTC
CASRRTSEETQYF
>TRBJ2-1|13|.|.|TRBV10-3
TGTGCCATCAGCGGCGAGAGGGAAAATGAGCAGTTCTTC
CAISGERENEQFF
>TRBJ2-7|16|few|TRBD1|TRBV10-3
TGTGCCATCAGTGATTACATCCGGGACAGGGGCCACGAGCAGTACTTC
CAISDYIRDRGHEQYF
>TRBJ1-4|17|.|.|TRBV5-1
TGCGCCAGCAGCTTGAAACCTCGGACAGCAACTAATGAAAAACTGTTTTTT
CASSLKPRTATNEKLFF
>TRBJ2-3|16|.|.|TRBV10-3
TGTGCCATCAGTGAGTCGACAGCTGGGGGCACAGATACGCAGTATTTT
CAISESTAGGTDTQYF
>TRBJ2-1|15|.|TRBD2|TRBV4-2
TGTGCCAGCAGCCACCCTAGCGGGGTGGCTAATGAGCAGTTCTTC
CASSHPSGVANEQFF
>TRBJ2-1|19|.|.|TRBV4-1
TGCGCCAGCAGCCAACTTTGGAGCCGGACGAGGGAACGTAGCAATGAGCAGTTCTTC
CASSQLWSRTRERSNEQFF
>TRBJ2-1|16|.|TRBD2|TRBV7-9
TGTGCCAGCAGCCCCAACACGGCGGGGGGGCTCGGTGAGCAGTTCTTC
CASSPNTAGGLGEQFF
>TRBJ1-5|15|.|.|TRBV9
TGTGCCAGCAGCGTCGGATTGAATAGCAATCAGCCCCAGCATTTT
CASSVGLNSNQPQHF
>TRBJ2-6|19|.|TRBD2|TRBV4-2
TGTGCCAGCAGCCAAGATGGTGGTAGCGGGAAGGCGGGGGCCAACGTCCTGACTTTC
CASSQDGGSGKAGANVLTF
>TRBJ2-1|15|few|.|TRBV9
TGTGCCAGCAGCGCCCGGGACTTCGCCTACAATGAGCAGTTCTTC
CASSARDFAYNEQFF
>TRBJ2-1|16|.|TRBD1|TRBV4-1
TGCGCCAGCAGCCTACCGGGACAGGGGGCCTACAATGAGCAGTTCTTC
CASSLPGQGAYNEQFF
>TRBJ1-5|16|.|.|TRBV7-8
TGTGCCAGCAGCTACTCCAGGGATCTTAGCAATCAGCCCCAGCATTTT
CASSYSRDLSNQPQHF
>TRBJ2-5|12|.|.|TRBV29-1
TGCAGCTTCGGGGAGCGGACAGAGACCCAGTACTTC
CSFGERTETQYF
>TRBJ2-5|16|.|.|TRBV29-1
TGCAGCGTTGTTCCGTTGGGGGTTCAGTACCAAGAGACCCAGTACTTC
CSVVPLGVQYQETQYF
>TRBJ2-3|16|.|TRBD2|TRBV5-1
TGCGCCAGCAGCGAGGGACTAGCGGGAGGCACAGATACGCAGTATTTT
CASSEGLAGGTDTQYF
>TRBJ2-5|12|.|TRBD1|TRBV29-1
TGCAGCGTATTACAGGGGCGGGAGACCCAGTACTTC
CSVLQGRETQYF
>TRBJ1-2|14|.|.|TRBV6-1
TGTGCCAGCGTGAGGGACGGATCCATATATGGCTACACCTTC
CASVRDGSIYGYTF
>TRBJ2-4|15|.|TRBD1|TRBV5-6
TGTGCCAGCAGCGAGACAGGGATAGTCAAAAACATTCAGTACTTC
CASSETGIVKNIQYF